Below, one T cell receptor (beta chain) is given with its context. Its matching antigen is unknown. The entry originates in a study of blood T cells in healthy people across ages. Study results and caveats: Any conclusive comparison of naive versus antigen-experienced cells was prevented by using unsorted PBMCs.

Germline V gene lookup returns CDR1 SGHRS and CDR2 YFSETQ. The CDR3 has 13 residues. Trimming cost V 2 bases and J 11 bases, with 16 bases left between them. A second roughly 6 to 11 cycle PCR used barcoded and J-beta primers. TCRdb recomputed calls from the 5' RACE reads with MiXCR, one row per CDR3 protein. The data contain about a million distinct CDR3 sequences, about 51% of them singletons. The sequenced material came from blood. This chain uses TRBV5-1 with TRBJ2-5, with a weak D call TRBD2 (5 bases). This sequence originates from a woman aged 60-75 years in good health. CDR3 residues: CASSFVGEGEQYF. The CDR3 DNA sequence: TGCGCCAGCAGCTTTGTTGGTGAGGGTGAGCAGTACTTC. The full variable domain, its missing parts supplied by reference TRBV5-1 and TRBJ2-5, is KAGVTQTPRYLIKTRGQQVTLSCSPISGHRSVSWYQQTPGQGLQFLFEYFSETQRNKGNFPGRFSGRQFSNSRSEMNVSTLELGDSALYLCASSFVGEGEQYFGPGTRLLVL.